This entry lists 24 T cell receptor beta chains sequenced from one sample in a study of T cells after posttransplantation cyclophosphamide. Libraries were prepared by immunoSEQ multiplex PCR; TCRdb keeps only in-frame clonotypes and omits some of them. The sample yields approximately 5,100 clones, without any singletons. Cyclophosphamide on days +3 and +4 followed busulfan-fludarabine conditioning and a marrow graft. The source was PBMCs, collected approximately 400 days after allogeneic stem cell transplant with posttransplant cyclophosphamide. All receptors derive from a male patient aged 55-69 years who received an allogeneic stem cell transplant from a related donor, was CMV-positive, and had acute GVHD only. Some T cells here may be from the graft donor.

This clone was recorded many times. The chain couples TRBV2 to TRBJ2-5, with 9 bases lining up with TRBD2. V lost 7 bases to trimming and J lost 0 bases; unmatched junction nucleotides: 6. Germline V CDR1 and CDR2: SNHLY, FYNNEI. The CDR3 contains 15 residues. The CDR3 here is CASTGTSRNQETQYF. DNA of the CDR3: TGTGCCAGCACTGGGACTAGCAGAAACCAAGAGACCCAGTACTTC.

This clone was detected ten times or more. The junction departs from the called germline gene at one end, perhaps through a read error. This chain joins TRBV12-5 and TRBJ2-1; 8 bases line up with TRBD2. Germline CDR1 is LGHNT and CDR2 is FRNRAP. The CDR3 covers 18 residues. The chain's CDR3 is CASSFSGGFVNSYNEQFF. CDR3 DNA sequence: TGTGCTAGTAGTTTCAGCGGGGGTTTTGTAAACTCCTACAATGAGCAGTTCTTC. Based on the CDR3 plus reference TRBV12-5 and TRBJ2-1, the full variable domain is DARVTQTPRHKVTEMGQEVTMRCQPILGHNTVFWYRQTMMQGLELLAYFRNRAPLDDSGMPKDRFSAEMPDATLATLKIQPSEPRDSAVYFCASSFSGGFVNSYNEQFFGPGTRLTVL.

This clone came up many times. CDR3 loop: CASSFGGGGTEKLFF. CDR3 sequence (DNA): TGTGCCAGTAGTTTCGGAGGCGGGGGCACTGAAAAACTGTTTTTT. The chain has TRBV19 and TRBJ1-4; a possible D gene is TRBD1 (6 bases). V lost 5 bases, J lost 7 bases, and 17 bases lay in between. CDR3 size: 15 residues. Germline values: CDR1 LNHDA, CDR2 SQIVND (reference sequence).

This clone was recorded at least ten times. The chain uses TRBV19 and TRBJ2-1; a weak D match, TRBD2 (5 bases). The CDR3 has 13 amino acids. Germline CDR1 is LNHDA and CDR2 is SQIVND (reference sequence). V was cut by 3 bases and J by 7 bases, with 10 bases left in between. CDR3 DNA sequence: TGTGCCAGTAGTATTCCTTCGGGGAATGAGCAGTTCTTC. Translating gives CASSIPSGNEQFF. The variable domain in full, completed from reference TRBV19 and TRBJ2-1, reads DGGITQSPKYLFRKEGQNVTLSCEQNLNHDAMYWYRQDPGQGLRLIYYSQIVNDFQKGDIAEGYSVSREKKESFPLTVTSAQKNPTAFYLCASSIPSGNEQFFGPGTRLTVL.

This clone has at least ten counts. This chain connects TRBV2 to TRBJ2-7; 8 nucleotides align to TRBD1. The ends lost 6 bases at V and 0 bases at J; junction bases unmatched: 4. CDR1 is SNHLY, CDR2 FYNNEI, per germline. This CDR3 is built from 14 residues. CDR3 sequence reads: CASRRDRSSYEQYF. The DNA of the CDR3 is TGTGCCAGCAGGAGGGACAGGAGCTCCTACGAGCAGTACTTC. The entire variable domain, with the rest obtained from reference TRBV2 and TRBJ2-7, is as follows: EPEVTQTPSHQVTQMGQEVILRCVPISNHLYFYWYRQILGQKVEFLVSFYNNEISEKSEIFDDQFSVERPDGSNFTLKIRSTKLEDSAMYFCASRRDRSSYEQYFGPGTRLTVT.

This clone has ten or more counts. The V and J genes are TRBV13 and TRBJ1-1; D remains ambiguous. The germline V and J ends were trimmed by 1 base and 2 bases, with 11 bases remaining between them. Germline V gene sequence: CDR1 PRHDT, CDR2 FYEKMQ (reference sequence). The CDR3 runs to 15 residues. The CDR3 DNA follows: TGTGCCAGCAGCTTAGAAGGGAGTTACAACACTGAAGCTTTCTTT. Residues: CASSLEGSYNTEAFF.

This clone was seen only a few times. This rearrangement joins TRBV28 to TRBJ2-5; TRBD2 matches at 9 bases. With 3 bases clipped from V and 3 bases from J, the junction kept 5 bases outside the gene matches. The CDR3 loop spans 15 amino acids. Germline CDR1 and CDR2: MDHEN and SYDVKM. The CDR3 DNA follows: TGTGCCAGCAGTTTTTCTGCGGGGGGGGAAGAGACCCAGTACTTC. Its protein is CASSFSAGGEETQYF.

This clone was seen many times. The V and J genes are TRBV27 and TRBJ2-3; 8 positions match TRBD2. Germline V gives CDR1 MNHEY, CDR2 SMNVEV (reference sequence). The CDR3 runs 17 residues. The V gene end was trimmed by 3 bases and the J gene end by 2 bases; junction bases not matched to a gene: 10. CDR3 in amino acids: CASSFIPLAGHTDTQYF. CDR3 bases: TGTGCCAGCAGTTTCATCCCTTTAGCGGGACACACAGATACGCAGTATTTT.

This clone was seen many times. The CDR3 region has the DNA TGCGCCAGCAGTGAGGAGGGTTCCGCCCCCTACGAGCAGTACTTC. Protein sequence: CASSEEGSAPYEQYF. The chain carries TRBV10-1 and TRBJ2-7, with D perhaps TRBD2 (5 bases). CDR1 and CDR2 (germline): WNHNN, SYGVQD (reference sequence). Trimming removed 2 bases from V and 2 bases from J, with 13 bases in between. The CDR3 totals 15 residues.

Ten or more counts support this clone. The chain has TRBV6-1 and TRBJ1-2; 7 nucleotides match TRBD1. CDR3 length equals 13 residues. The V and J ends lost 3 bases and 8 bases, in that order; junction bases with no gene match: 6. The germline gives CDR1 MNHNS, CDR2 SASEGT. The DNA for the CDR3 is TGTGCCAGCAGTGAGACCCAGGGGGGAGGCTACACCTTC. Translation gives CASSETQGGGYTF.

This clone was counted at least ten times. Here the CDR3 DNA reads TGTGCCAGCAGCCCTACCGGGACAGGGGTGACTGAAGCTTTCTTT. This encodes CASSPTGTGVTEAFF. This sequence joins TRBV7-3 and TRBJ1-1; 10 bases are shared with TRBD1. Per the germline V gene, CDR1 is SGHTA and CDR2 is FQGTGA. The CDR3 totals 15 residues. With V trimmed by 5 bases and J by 5 bases, 8 bases remained unmatched.

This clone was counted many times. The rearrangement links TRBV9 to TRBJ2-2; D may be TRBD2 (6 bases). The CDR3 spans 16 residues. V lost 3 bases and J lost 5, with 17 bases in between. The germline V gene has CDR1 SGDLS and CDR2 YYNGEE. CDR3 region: CASSATPGLGTGELFF. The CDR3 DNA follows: TGTGCCAGCAGCGCGACCCCGGGACTCGGGACCGGGGAGCTGTTTTTT.

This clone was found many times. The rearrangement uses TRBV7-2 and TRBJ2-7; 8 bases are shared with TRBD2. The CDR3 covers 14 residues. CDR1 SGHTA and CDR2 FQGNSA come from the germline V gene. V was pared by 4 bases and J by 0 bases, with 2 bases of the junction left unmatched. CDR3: CASSSAGASYEQYF. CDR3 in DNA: TGTGCCAGCAGCTCAGCGGGGGCCTCCTACGAGCAGTACTTC.

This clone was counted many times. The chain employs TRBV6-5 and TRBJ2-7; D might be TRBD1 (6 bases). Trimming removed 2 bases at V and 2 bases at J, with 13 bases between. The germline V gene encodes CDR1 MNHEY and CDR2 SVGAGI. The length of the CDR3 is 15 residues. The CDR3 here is CASSYMRQGPYEQYF. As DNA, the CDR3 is TGTGCCAGCAGTTACATGAGGCAGGGGCCCTACGAGCAGTACTTC.

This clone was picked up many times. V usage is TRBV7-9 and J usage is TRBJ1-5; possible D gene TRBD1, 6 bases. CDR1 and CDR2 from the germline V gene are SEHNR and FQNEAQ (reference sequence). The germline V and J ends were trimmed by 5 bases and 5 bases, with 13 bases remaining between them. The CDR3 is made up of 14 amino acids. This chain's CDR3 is CASSATGEDQPQHF. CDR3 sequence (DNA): TGTGCCAGCAGCGCGACAGGTGAGGATCAGCCCCAGCATTTT.

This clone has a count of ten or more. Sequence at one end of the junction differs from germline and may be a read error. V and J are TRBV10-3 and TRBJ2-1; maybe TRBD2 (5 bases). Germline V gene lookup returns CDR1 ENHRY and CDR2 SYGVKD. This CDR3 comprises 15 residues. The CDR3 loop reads CASSYTTSSYNEQFF. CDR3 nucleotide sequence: TGTGCCAGCAGTTACACAACTAGCTCCTACAATGAGCAGTTCTTC.

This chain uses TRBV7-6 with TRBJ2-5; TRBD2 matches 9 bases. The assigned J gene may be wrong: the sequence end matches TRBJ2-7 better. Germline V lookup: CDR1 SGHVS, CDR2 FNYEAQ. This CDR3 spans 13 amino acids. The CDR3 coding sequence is TGTGCCAGCAGCTTACGCGGGAGGGACGAGCAGTACTTC. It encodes CASSLRGRDEQYF.

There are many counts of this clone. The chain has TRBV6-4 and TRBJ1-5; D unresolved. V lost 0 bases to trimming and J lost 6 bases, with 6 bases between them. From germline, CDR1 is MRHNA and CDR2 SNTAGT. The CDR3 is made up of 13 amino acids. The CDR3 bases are TGTGCCAGCAGTGACTCGATCGGTCAGCCCCAGCATTTT. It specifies CASSDSIGQPQHF.

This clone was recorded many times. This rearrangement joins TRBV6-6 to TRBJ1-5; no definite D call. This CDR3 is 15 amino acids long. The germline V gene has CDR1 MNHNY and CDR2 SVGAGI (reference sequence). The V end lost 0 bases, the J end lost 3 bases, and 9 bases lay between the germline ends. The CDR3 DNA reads TGTGCCAGCAGTTACTCGCGGGGAATCAATCAGCCCCAGCATTTT. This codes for CASSYSRGINQPQHF.

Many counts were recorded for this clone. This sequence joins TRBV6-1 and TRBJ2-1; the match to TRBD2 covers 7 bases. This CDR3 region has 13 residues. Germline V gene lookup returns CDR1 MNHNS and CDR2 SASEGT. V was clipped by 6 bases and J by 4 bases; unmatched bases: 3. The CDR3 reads CASRGLVYNEQFF. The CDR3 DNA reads TGTGCCAGCAGAGGACTAGTGTACAATGAGCAGTTCTTC.

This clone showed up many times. As DNA, the CDR3 is TGTGCCAGCAGTGAAGCAGGGGGCTCTAGTCAGCCCCAGCATTTT. Protein sequence: CASSEAGGSSQPQHF. This chain connects TRBV6-1 to TRBJ1-5; 7 bases are shared with TRBD1. Germline CDR1 and CDR2: MNHNS and SASEGT. J was trimmed by 6 bases and V by 0 bases; bases with no gene match: 5. The CDR3 extends over 15 amino acids.

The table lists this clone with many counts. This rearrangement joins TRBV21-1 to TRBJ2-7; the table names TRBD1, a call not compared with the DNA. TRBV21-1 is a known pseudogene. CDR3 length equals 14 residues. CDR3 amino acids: CASSNGDSTYEQYF. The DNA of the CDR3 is TGTGCCAGCAGCAACGGTGACAGCACCTACGAGCAGTACTTC.

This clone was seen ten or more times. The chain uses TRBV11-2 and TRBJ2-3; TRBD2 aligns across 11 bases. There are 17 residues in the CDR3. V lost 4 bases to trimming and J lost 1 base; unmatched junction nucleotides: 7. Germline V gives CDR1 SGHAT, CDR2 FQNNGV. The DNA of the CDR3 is TGTGCCAGCAGCTCCACCGTAGCGGGGGGGCGCACAGATACGCAGTATTTT. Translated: CASSSTVAGGRTDTQYF.

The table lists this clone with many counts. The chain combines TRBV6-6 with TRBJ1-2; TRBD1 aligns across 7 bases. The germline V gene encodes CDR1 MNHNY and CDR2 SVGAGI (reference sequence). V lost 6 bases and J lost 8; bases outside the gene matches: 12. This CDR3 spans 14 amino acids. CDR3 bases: TGTGCCAGCAGCCTAGGACAGGCCGAATTCGGCTACACCTTC. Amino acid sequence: CASSLGQAEFGYTF.